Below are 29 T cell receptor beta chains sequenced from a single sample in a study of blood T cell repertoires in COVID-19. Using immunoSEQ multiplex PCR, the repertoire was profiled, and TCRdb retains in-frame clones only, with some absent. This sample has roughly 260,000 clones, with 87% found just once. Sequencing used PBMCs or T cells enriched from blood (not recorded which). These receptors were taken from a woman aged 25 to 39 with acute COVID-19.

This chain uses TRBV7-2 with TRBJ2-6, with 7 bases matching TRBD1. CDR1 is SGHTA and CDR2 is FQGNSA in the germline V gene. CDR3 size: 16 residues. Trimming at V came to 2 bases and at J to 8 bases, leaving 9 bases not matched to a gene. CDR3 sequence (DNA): TGTGCCAGCAGCTTATTCGAGGGGGCTTCAACCAACGTCCTGACTTTC. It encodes CASSLFEGASTNVLTF.

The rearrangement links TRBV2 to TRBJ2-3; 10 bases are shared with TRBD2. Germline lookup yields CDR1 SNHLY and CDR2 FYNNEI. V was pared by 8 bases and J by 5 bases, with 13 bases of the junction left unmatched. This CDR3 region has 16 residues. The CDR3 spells CASGRRAGGVVDTQYF. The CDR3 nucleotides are TGTGCCAGCGGAAGACGAGCGGGGGGGGTAGTAGATACGCAGTATTTT.

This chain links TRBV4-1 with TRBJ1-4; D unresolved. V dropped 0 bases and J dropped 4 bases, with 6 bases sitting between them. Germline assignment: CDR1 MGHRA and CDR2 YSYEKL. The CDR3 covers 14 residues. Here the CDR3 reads CASSQEGSNEKLFF. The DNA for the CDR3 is TGCGCCAGCAGCCAAGAGGGCAGTAATGAAAAACTGTTTTTT.

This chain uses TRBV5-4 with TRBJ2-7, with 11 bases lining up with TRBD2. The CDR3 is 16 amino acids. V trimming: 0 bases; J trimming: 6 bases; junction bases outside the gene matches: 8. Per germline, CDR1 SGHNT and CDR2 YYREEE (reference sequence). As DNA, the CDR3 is TGTGCCAGCAGCTTGGGAACTAGCGGGAGTTGGCTCGAGCAGTACTTC. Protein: CASSLGTSGSWLEQYF.

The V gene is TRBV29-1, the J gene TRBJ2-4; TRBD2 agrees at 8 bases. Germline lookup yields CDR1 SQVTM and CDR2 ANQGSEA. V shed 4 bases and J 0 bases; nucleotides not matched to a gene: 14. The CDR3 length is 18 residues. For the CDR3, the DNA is TGCAGCGTTGGCTTGTTAGCGGGGACCTTGGGAGCCAAAAACATTCAGTACTTC. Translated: CSVGLLAGTLGAKNIQYF.

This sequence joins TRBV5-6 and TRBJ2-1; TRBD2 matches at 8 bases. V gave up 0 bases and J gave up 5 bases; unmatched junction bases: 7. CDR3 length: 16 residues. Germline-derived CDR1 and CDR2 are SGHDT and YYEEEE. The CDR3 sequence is CASSLGSGGRNNEQFF. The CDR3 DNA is TGTGCCAGCAGCTTGGGGTCGGGAGGGAGGAACAATGAGCAGTTCTTC. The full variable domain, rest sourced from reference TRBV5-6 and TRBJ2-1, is DAGVTQSPTHLIKTRGQQVTLRCSPKSGHDTVSWYQQALGQGPQFIFQYYEEEERQRGNFPDRFSGHQFPNYSSELNVNALLLGDSALYLCASSLGSGGRNNEQFFGPGTRLTVL.

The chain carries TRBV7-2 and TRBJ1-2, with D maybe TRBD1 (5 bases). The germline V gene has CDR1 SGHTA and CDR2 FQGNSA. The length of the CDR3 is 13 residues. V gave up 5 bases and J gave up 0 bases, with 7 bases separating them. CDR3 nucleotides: TGTGCCAGCAGCGCACAGGCTAACTATGGCTACACCTTC. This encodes CASSAQANYGYTF. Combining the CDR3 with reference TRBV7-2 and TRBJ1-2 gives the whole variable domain GAGVSQSPSNKVTEKGKDVELRCDPISGHTALYWYRQSLGQGLEFLIYFQGNSAPDKSGLPSDRFSAERTGGSVSTLTIQRTQQEDSAVYLCASSAQANYGYTFGSGTRLTVV.

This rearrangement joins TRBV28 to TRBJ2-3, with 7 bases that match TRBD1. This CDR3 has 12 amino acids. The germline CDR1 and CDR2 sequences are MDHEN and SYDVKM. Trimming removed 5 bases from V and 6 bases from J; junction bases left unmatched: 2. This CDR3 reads CASSIQGDTQYF. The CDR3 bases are TGTGCCAGCAGTATACAGGGGGATACGCAGTATTTT.

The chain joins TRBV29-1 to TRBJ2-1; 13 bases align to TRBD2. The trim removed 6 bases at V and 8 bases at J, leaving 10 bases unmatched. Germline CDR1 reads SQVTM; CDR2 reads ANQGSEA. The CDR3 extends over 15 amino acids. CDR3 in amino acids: CSVPTTSGGADEQFF. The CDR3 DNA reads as TGCAGCGTCCCCACTACTAGCGGGGGGGCCGATGAGCAGTTCTTC.

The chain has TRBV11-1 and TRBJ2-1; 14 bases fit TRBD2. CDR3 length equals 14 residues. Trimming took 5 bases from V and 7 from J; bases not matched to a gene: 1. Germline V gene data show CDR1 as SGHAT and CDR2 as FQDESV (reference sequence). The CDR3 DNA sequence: TGTGCCAGCAGCCGGACTAGCGGGAGGAATGAGCAGTTCTTC. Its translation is CASSRTSGRNEQFF.

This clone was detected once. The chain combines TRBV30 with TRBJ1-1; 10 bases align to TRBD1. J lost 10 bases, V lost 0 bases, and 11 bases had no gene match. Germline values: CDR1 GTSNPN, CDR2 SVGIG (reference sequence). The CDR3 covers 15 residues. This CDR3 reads CAWSVWGTGERRAFF. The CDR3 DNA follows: TGTGCCTGGAGTGTGTGGGGGACAGGGGAGCGCCGAGCTTTCTTT.

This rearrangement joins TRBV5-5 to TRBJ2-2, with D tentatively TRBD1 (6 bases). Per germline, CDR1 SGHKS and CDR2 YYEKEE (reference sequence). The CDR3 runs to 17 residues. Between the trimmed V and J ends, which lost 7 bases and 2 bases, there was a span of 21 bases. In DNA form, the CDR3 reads TGTGCCAGCCACACCGCCGAGGGGGTCCCAAACACCGGGGAGCTGTTTTTT. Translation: CASHTAEGVPNTGELFF.

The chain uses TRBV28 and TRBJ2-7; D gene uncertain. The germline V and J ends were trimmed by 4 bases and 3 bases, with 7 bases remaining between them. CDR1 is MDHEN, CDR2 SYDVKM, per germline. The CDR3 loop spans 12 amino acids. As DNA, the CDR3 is TGTGCCAGCAGTTCTTCTTACTACGAGCAGTACTTC. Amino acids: CASSSSYYEQYF.

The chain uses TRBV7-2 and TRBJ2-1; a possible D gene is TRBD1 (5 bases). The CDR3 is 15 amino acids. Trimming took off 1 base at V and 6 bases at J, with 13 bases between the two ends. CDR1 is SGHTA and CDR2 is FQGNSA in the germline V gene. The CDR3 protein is CASSLVGAGSNEQFF. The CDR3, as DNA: TGTGCCAGCAGCTTAGTTGGCGCAGGGTCCAATGAGCAGTTCTTC.

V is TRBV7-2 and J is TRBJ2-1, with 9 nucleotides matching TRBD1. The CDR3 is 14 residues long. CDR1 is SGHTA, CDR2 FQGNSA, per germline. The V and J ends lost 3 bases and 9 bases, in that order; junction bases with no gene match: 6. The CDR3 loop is CASSLTGGQGEQFF. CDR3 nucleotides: TGTGCCAGCAGCTTGACAGGGGGGCAGGGTGAGCAGTTCTTC.

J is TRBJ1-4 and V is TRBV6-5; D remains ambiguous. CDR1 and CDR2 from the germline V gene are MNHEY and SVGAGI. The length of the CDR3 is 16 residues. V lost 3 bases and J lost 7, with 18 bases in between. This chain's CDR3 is CASSYFKTGRGEKLFF. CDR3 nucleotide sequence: TGTGCCAGCAGTTATTTCAAGACGGGGAGAGGTGAAAAACTGTTTTTT.

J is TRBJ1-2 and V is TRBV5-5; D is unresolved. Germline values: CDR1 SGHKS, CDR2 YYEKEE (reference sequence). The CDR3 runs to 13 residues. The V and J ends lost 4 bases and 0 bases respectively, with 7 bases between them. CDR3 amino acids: CASSLDSNYGYTF. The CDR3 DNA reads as TGTGCCAGCAGCCTAGATTCTAACTATGGCTACACCTTC. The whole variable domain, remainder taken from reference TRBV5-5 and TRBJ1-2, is DAGVTQSPTHLIKTRGQQVTLRCSPISGHKSVSWYQQVLGQGPQFIFQYYEKEERGRGNFPDRFSARQFPNYSSELNVNALLLGDSALYLCASSLDSNYGYTFGSGTRLTVV.

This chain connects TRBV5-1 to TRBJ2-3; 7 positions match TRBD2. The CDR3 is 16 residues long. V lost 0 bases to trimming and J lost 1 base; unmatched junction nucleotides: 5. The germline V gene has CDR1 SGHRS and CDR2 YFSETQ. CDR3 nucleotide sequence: TGCGCCAGCAGCTTGGGGTCTAGCGGACGCACAGATACGCAGTATTTT. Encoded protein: CASSLGSSGRTDTQYF.

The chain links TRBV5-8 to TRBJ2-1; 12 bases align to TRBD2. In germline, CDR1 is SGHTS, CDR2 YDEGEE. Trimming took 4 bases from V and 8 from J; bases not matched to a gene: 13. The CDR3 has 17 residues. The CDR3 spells CASSARLAGVRSDEQFF. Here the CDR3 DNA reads TGTGCCAGCAGCGCCAGACTAGCGGGAGTACGTAGCGATGAGCAGTTCTTC. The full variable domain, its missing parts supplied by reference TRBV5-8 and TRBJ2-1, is EAGVTQSPTHLIKTRGQQATLRCSPISGHTSVYWYQQALGLGLQFLLWYDEGEERNRGNFPPRFSGRQFPNYSSELNVNALELEDSALYLCASSARLAGVRSDEQFFGPGTRLTVL.

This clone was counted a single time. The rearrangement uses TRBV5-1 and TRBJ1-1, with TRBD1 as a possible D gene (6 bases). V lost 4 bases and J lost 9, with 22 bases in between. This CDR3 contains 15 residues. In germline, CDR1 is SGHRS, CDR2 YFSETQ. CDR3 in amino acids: CASSITGPKQGQAFF. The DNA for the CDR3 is TGCGCCAGCAGCATCACCGGCCCGAAACAGGGACAAGCTTTCTTT.

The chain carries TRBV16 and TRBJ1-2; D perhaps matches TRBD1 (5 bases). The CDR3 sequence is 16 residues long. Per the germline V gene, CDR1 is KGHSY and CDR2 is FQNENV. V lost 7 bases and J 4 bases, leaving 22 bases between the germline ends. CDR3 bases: TGTGCCAGCACCCCCGAGATGGACCTCGGGGGCTATGGCTACACCTTC. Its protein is CASTPEMDLGGYGYTF.

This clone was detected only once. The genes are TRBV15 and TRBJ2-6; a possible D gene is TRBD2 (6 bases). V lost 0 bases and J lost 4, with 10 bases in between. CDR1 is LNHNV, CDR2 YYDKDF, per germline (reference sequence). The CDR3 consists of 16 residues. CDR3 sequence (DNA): TGTGCCACCAGCAGAGACCCCGGGAGAGGGGCCAACGTCCTGACTTTC. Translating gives CATSRDPGRGANVLTF.

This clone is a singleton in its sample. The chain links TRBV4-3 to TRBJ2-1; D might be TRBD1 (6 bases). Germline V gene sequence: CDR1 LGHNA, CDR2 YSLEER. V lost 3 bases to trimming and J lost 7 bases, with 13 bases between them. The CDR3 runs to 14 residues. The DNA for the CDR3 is TGCGCCAGCAGCCACCACAGGGTAGGAAATGAGCAGTTCTTC. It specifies CASSHHRVGNEQFF.

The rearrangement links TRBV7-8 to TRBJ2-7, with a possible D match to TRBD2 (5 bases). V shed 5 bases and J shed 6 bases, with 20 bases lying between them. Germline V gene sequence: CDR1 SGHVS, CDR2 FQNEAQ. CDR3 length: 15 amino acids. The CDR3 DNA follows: TGTGCCAGCAGCGCTCGTCGGACTTACCTTTTCGAGCAGTACTTC. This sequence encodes CASSARRTYLFEQYF. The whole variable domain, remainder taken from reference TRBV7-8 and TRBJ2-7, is GAGVSQSPRYKVAKRGQDVALRCDPISGHVSLFWYQQALGQGPEFLTYFQNEAQLDKSGLPSDRFFAERPEGSVSTLKIQRTQQEDSAVYLCASSARRTYLFEQYFGPGTRLTVT.

The CDR3 spells CASSIQGRNDGYTF. CDR3 coding DNA: TGTGCCAGTAGTATCCAGGGCAGGAACGATGGCTACACCTTC. The chain links TRBV19 to TRBJ1-2; D might be TRBD1 (5 bases). The CDR3 is 14 residues long. V shed 3 bases and J shed 6 bases, with 14 bases lying between them. CDR1 LNHDA and CDR2 SQIVND come from the germline V gene (reference sequence).

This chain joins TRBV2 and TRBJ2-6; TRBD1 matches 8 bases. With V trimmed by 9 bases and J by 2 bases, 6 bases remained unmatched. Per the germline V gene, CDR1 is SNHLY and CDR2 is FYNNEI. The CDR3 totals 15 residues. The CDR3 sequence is CARGQGAPGANVLTF. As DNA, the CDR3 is TGTGCCAGAGGACAGGGCGCCCCTGGGGCCAACGTCCTGACTTTC.

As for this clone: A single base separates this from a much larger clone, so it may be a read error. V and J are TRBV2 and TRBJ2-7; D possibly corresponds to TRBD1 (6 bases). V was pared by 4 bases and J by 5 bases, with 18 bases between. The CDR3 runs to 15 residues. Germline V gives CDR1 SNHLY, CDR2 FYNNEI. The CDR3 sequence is CASSGSQGPLDEQYF. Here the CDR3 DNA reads TGTGCCAGCAGTGGGTCTCAGGGGCCGTTGGACGAGCAGTACTTC.

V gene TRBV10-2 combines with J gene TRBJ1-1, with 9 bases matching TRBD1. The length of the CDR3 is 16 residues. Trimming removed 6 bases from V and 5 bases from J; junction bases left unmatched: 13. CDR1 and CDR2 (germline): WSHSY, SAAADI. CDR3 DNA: TGCGCCAGCAGCCTCGGGACAGGGCAGGGGATAACTGAAGCTTTCTTT. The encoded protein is CASSLGTGQGITEAFF.

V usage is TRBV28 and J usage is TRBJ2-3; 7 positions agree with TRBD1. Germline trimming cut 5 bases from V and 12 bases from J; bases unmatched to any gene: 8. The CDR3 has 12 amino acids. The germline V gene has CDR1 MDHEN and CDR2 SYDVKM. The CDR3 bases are TGTGCCAGCAGTCTCGACAGGGAAGTACAGTATTTT. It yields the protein CASSLDREVQYF.